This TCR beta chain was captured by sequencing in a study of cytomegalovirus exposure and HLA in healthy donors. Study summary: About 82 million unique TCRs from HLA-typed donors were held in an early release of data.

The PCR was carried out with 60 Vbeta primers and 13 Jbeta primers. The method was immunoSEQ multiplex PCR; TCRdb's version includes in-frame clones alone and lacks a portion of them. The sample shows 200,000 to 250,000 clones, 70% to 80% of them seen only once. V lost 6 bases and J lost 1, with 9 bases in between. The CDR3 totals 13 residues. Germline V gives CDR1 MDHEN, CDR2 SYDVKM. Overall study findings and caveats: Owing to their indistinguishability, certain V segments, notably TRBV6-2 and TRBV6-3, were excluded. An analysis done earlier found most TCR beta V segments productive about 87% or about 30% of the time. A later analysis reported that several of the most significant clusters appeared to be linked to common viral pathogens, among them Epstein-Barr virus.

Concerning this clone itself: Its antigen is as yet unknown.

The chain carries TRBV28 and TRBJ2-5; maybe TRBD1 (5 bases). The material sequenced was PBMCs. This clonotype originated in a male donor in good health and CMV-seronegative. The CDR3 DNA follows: TGTGCCAGCAGACAGACAGTCCAAGAGACCCAGTACTTC. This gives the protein CASRQTVQETQYF.